These 28 T cell receptor beta chains were all obtained from the same sample, sequenced in a study of blood T cell repertoires in COVID-19. Assay used: immunoSEQ multiplex PCR; TCRdb lists only in-frame clones, some missing. Counted here are approximately 150,000 clones, 70% to 90% occurring once; the ten biggest clones make up under 6%. Sequencing was done on a sample of peripheral blood. These TCRs come from a human donor in a cohort sampled during active COVID-19.

This clone has just one count. V is TRBV6-5 and J is TRBJ1-1; TRBD1 aligns across 7 bases. V was clipped by 6 bases and J by 1 base; unmatched bases: 5. There are 14 residues in the CDR3. Per germline, CDR1 MNHEY and CDR2 SVGAGI. This chain's CDR3 is CASRIQGKNTEAFF. For the CDR3, the DNA is TGTGCCAGCAGGATACAGGGGAAGAACACTGAAGCTTTCTTT.

V usage is TRBV6-6 and J usage is TRBJ2-7; perhaps TRBD1 as D (6 bases). With 4 bases removed from V and 8 bases from J, the gap between germline ends came to 18 bases. Per germline, CDR1 MNHNY and CDR2 SVGAGI (reference sequence). This CDR3 has 14 residues. CDR3 protein: CASSSTQGSPQQYF. Here the CDR3 DNA reads TGTGCCAGCAGTTCAACACAGGGCTCACCCCAGCAGTACTTC.

This clone was detected only once. CDR3 nucleotide sequence: TGCGCCAGCAGCACCCGGGACAGGTACTGGGATGAGCAGTTCTTC. Its protein is CASSTRDRYWDEQFF. J is TRBJ2-1 and V is TRBV5-1, with 8 positions matching TRBD1. This CDR3 comprises 15 residues. Losses at the gene ends were 4 bases for V and 8 bases for J; bases not matched to a gene: 11. Germline V gives CDR1 SGHRS, CDR2 YFSETQ.

J is TRBJ1-1 and V is TRBV30, with D possibly being TRBD1 (6 bases). The V gene lost 2 bases and the J gene lost 1 base, with 11 bases spanning the gap. The CDR3 is 14 residues long. The germline V gene encodes CDR1 GTSNPN and CDR2 SVGIG (reference sequence). The CDR3 loop is CAWSWIGGNTEAFF. Here the CDR3 DNA reads TGTGCCTGGAGTTGGATAGGGGGGAACACTGAAGCTTTCTTT.

J is TRBJ2-7 and V is TRBV30; D perhaps matches TRBD1 (6 bases). The CDR3 consists of 13 residues. CDR1 is GTSNPN and CDR2 is SVGIG in the germline V gene (reference sequence). With 1 base removed from V and 3 bases from J, the gap between germline ends came to 10 bases. CDR3 loop: CAWSGPGDYEQYF. In DNA form, the CDR3 reads TGTGCCTGGAGTGGTCCAGGGGACTACGAGCAGTACTTC.

V and J are TRBV6-2 or TRBV6-3 and TRBJ2-7, with D possibly being TRBD2 (5 bases). Germline lookup yields CDR1 MNHEY and CDR2 SVGEGT. This CDR3 has 18 residues. With 2 bases removed from V and 0 bases from J, the gap between germline ends came to 20 bases. The CDR3 DNA is TGTGCCAGCAGTTACCCGTCAGATCCCGCGGACTTCTCCTACGAGCAGTACTTC. It specifies CASSYPSDPADFSYEQYF.

This chain links TRBV5-5 with TRBJ1-5; tentatively, D is TRBD1 (5 bases). Trimming pared 0 bases from V and 4 bases from J, leaving 11 bases between. Germline V CDR1 and CDR2: SGHKS, YYEKEE (reference sequence). The CDR3 is made up of 15 amino acids. CDR3 amino acids: CASSLEVAGNQPQHF. The CDR3 DNA reads as TGTGCCAGCAGCTTGGAGGTGGCAGGGAATCAGCCCCAGCATTTT.

The chain carries TRBV2 and TRBJ1-6; 7 bases align to TRBD1. The germline gives CDR1 SNHLY, CDR2 FYNNEI. This CDR3 has 17 residues. With V trimmed by 6 bases and J by 0 bases, 8 bases remained unmatched. The CDR3: CASSSDRRSSYNSPLHF. The CDR3 nucleotides are TGTGCCAGCAGCTCGGACAGGCGTAGCTCCTATAATTCACCCCTCCACTTT.

This sequence joins TRBV28 and TRBJ1-1; tentatively, D is TRBD1 (5 bases). Germline assignment: CDR1 MDHEN and CDR2 SYDVKM. This CDR3 has 19 amino acids. Trimming removed 5 bases at V and 0 bases at J, with 25 bases between. The chain's CDR3 is CASSSPLGATRVMNTEAFF. The CDR3 DNA reads TGTGCCAGCAGTAGCCCCCTAGGGGCCACCCGGGTAATGAACACTGAAGCTTTCTTT.

V usage is TRBV6-4 and J usage is TRBJ2-5, with 8 bases lining up with TRBD2. This CDR3 contains 15 residues. Per the germline V gene, CDR1 is MRHNA and CDR2 is SNTAGT. Germline trimming cut 5 bases from V and 5 bases from J; bases unmatched to any gene: 10. The CDR3 region has the DNA TGTGCCAGCAGTAGGACTAGCAGTAGGGAGGAGACCCAGTACTTC. Translating gives CASSRTSSREETQYF.

The J gene is TRBJ1-4, the V gene TRBV7-8; weak D call: TRBD1 (5 bases). Germline V gives CDR1 SGHVS, CDR2 FQNEAQ. This CDR3 is built from 15 residues. The V end lost 5 bases, the J end lost 4 bases, and 14 bases lay between the germline ends. In DNA form, the CDR3 reads TGTGCCAGCAGCACCCCCCGCAGGGATAATGAAAAACTGTTTTTT. Its translation: CASSTPRRDNEKLFF.

The chain has TRBV28 and TRBJ1-3; 7 positions match TRBD1. In germline, CDR1 is MDHEN, CDR2 SYDVKM. The CDR3 contains 16 residues. J gave up 5 bases and V 2 bases, and 9 bases lay outside the gene matches. CDR3 sequence: CASSLEYRQGRNTIYF. For the CDR3, the DNA is TGTGCCAGCAGTTTAGAGTACCGACAGGGTCGAAACACCATATATTTT.

The chain combines TRBV6-5 with TRBJ2-1; unclear D gene. V was pared by 7 bases and J by 0 bases, with 7 bases between. Per germline, CDR1 MNHEY and CDR2 SVGAGI. The CDR3 spans 13 residues. CDR3 sequence reads: CASNSRSYNEQFF. Written as DNA, the CDR3 is TGTGCCAGCAACTCCCGCTCCTACAATGAGCAGTTCTTC.

The genes are TRBV7-6 and TRBJ1-1; maybe TRBD1 (6 bases). Germline CDR1 SGHVS, CDR2 FNYEAQ. The CDR3 totals 13 residues. Trimming took off 1 base at V and 6 bases at J, with 9 bases between the two ends. The CDR3 DNA reads as TGTGCCAGCAGCTTAGACCAGGGGTCTGAAGCTTTCTTT. It translates to CASSLDQGSEAFF.

This clone has just a few counts. The gene calls are TRBV5-6 and TRBJ2-7, with D hard to call. The CDR3 totals 12 residues. Germline V gene lookup returns CDR1 SGHDT and CDR2 YYEEEE. The ends were cut back, 4 bases at V and 2 bases at J, with 7 bases in the middle. In DNA form, the CDR3 reads TGTGCCAGCAGCACCTCTACCTACGAGCAGTACTTC. It codes for CASSTSTYEQYF. Looking up the rest from reference TRBV5-6 and TRBJ2-7 gives the full variable domain: DAGVTQSPTHLIKTRGQQVTLRCSPKSGHDTVSWYQQALGQGPQFIFQYYEEEERQRGNFPDRFSGHQFPNYSSELNVNALLLGDSALYLCASSTSTYEQYFGPGTRLTVT.

This sequence joins TRBV29-1 and TRBJ1-1; D might be TRBD1 (5 bases). CDR1 and CDR2 (germline): SQVTM, ANQGSEA. The CDR3 is 12 amino acids. Trimming cost V 1 base and J 7 bases, with 10 bases left between them. The CDR3 loop reads CSVEAGYGEAFF. The CDR3 DNA reads TGCAGCGTTGAAGCAGGGTATGGTGAAGCTTTCTTT.

The chain uses TRBV2 and TRBJ2-3; perhaps TRBD2 as D (5 bases). The germline V gene has CDR1 SNHLY and CDR2 FYNNEI. The CDR3 runs to 12 residues. Trimming shortened V by 6 bases and J by 11 bases, and 15 bases separated the two germline ends. In nucleotides, the CDR3 is TGTGCCAGCAGGGACCCGAGGGTGGAGCAGTATTTT. It translates to CASRDPRVEQYF.

The CDR3 protein is CASSQATGGSYEQYF. In DNA form, the CDR3 reads TGCGCCAGCAGCCAAGCGACAGGGGGTTCCTACGAGCAGTACTTC. J is TRBJ2-7 and V is TRBV4-3, with 9 nucleotides matching TRBD1. The V segment lost 1 base and the J segment 1 base; nucleotides outside the gene matches: 2. CDR3 length: 15 amino acids. CDR1 and CDR2 from the germline V gene are LGHNA and YSLEER.

This chain uses TRBV5-1 with TRBJ1-6; D remains unclear. This CDR3 region has 17 residues. V lost 1 base and J lost 10, with 21 bases in between. Per germline, CDR1 SGHRS and CDR2 YFSETQ. CDR3 DNA sequence: TGCGCCAGCAGCTTGAACCCGTACGGAGCCGCGCAATCACCCCTCCACTTT. Its protein is CASSLNPYGAAQSPLHF.

This rearrangement joins TRBV7-9 to TRBJ2-7; no reliable D call. CDR3 length: 14 residues. CDR1 is SEHNR and CDR2 is FQNEAQ in the germline V gene (reference sequence). V was cut by 5 bases and J by 3 bases, with 14 bases left in between. Written as DNA, the CDR3 is TGTGCCAGCAGCCCCCCTCAGTGGAGCTACGAGCAGTACTTC. It codes for CASSPPQWSYEQYF. Looking up the rest from reference TRBV7-9 and TRBJ2-7 gives the full variable domain: DTGVSQNPRHKITKRGQNVTFRCDPISEHNRLYWYRQTLGQGPEFLTYFQNEAQLEKSRLLSDRFSAERPKGSFSTLEIQRTEQGDSAMYLCASSPPQWSYEQYFGPGTRLTVT.

J is TRBJ1-2 and V is TRBV28; 7 bases fit TRBD1. This CDR3 spans 13 amino acids. Germline values: CDR1 MDHEN, CDR2 SYDVKM. J lost 7 bases, V lost 2 bases, and 4 bases had no gene match. CDR3 amino acids: CASSLQGEVGYTF. CDR3 nucleotides: TGTGCCAGCAGTTTACAGGGGGAGGTTGGCTACACCTTC.

This chain joins TRBV6-5 and TRBJ1-2; 9 bases line up with TRBD1. With V trimmed by 0 bases and J by 4 bases, 6 bases remained unmatched. Germline CDR1 MNHEY, CDR2 SVGAGI. This CDR3 spans 16 amino acids. The CDR3 is CASSYSAGQGSYGYTF. In nucleotides, the CDR3 is TGTGCCAGCAGTTACTCGGCGGGACAGGGTTCCTATGGCTACACCTTC.

V usage is TRBV7-9 and J usage is TRBJ1-2; the match to TRBD1 covers 9 bases. The CDR3 spans 17 residues. Germline V lookup: CDR1 SEHNR, CDR2 FQNEAQ (reference sequence). V trimming: 5 bases; J trimming: 4 bases; junction bases outside the gene matches: 14. The CDR3 sequence: CASSQANRDRAAYGYTF. The CDR3 DNA sequence: TGTGCCAGCAGCCAAGCGAACCGGGACAGGGCAGCCTATGGCTACACCTTC. Complete variable domain (other parts from reference TRBV7-9 and TRBJ1-2): DTGVSQNPRHKITKRGQNVTFRCDPISEHNRLYWYRQTLGQGPEFLTYFQNEAQLEKSRLLSDRFSAERPKGSFSTLEIQRTEQGDSAMYLCASSQANRDRAAYGYTFGSGTRLTVV.

This chain uses TRBV6-1 with TRBJ2-7; D possibly corresponds to TRBD2 (6 bases). CDR1 and CDR2 (germline): MNHNS, SASEGT. V shed 0 bases and J shed 3 bases, with 9 bases lying between them. The CDR3 has 14 amino acids. The chain's CDR3 is CASSEAASDYEQYF. For the CDR3, the DNA is TGTGCCAGCAGTGAAGCTGCTAGCGACTACGAGCAGTACTTC.

In its sample, this clone was seen a few times. The chain is built from TRBV7-9 and TRBJ2-7; D is perhaps TRBD1 (5 bases). The CDR3 spans 13 residues. V was shortened by 5 bases and J by 3 bases, with 11 bases between the two germline ends. From germline, CDR1 is SEHNR and CDR2 FQNEAQ (reference sequence). As DNA, the CDR3 is TGTGCCAGCAGCCCGGACGGACACTACGAGCAGTACTTC. This codes for CASSPDGHYEQYF.

The chain links TRBV19 to TRBJ1-5, with D hard to call. The CDR3 is 15 amino acids. Germline loops: CDR1 LNHDA, CDR2 SQIVND (reference sequence). Trimming pared 6 bases from V and 7 bases from J, leaving 19 bases between. CDR3 loop: CASRGLKGQRQPQHF. The CDR3 nucleotides read TGTGCCAGTAGAGGACTAAAGGGTCAAAGGCAGCCCCAGCATTTT.

CDR3 sequence reads: CASRPRTATNEKLFF. CDR3 coding DNA: TGTGCCAGCAGACCCAGGACAGCAACTAATGAAAAACTGTTTTTT. This chain joins TRBV2 and TRBJ1-4; D might be TRBD1 (6 bases). The CDR3 extends over 15 amino acids. CDR1 is SNHLY and CDR2 is FYNNEI in the germline V gene. V was pared by 6 bases and J by 0 bases, with 11 bases between.

The V gene is TRBV27, the J gene TRBJ2-4; 14 positions agree with TRBD2. This CDR3 contains 14 residues. After removal of 7 bases from V and 7 bases from J, the junction contained 3 bases not matched to a gene. Germline lookup yields CDR1 MNHEY and CDR2 SMNVEV (reference sequence). The CDR3 DNA follows: TGTGCCAGCATGGGACTAGCGGGAGCGAACATTCAGTACTTC. Its translation: CASMGLAGANIQYF.